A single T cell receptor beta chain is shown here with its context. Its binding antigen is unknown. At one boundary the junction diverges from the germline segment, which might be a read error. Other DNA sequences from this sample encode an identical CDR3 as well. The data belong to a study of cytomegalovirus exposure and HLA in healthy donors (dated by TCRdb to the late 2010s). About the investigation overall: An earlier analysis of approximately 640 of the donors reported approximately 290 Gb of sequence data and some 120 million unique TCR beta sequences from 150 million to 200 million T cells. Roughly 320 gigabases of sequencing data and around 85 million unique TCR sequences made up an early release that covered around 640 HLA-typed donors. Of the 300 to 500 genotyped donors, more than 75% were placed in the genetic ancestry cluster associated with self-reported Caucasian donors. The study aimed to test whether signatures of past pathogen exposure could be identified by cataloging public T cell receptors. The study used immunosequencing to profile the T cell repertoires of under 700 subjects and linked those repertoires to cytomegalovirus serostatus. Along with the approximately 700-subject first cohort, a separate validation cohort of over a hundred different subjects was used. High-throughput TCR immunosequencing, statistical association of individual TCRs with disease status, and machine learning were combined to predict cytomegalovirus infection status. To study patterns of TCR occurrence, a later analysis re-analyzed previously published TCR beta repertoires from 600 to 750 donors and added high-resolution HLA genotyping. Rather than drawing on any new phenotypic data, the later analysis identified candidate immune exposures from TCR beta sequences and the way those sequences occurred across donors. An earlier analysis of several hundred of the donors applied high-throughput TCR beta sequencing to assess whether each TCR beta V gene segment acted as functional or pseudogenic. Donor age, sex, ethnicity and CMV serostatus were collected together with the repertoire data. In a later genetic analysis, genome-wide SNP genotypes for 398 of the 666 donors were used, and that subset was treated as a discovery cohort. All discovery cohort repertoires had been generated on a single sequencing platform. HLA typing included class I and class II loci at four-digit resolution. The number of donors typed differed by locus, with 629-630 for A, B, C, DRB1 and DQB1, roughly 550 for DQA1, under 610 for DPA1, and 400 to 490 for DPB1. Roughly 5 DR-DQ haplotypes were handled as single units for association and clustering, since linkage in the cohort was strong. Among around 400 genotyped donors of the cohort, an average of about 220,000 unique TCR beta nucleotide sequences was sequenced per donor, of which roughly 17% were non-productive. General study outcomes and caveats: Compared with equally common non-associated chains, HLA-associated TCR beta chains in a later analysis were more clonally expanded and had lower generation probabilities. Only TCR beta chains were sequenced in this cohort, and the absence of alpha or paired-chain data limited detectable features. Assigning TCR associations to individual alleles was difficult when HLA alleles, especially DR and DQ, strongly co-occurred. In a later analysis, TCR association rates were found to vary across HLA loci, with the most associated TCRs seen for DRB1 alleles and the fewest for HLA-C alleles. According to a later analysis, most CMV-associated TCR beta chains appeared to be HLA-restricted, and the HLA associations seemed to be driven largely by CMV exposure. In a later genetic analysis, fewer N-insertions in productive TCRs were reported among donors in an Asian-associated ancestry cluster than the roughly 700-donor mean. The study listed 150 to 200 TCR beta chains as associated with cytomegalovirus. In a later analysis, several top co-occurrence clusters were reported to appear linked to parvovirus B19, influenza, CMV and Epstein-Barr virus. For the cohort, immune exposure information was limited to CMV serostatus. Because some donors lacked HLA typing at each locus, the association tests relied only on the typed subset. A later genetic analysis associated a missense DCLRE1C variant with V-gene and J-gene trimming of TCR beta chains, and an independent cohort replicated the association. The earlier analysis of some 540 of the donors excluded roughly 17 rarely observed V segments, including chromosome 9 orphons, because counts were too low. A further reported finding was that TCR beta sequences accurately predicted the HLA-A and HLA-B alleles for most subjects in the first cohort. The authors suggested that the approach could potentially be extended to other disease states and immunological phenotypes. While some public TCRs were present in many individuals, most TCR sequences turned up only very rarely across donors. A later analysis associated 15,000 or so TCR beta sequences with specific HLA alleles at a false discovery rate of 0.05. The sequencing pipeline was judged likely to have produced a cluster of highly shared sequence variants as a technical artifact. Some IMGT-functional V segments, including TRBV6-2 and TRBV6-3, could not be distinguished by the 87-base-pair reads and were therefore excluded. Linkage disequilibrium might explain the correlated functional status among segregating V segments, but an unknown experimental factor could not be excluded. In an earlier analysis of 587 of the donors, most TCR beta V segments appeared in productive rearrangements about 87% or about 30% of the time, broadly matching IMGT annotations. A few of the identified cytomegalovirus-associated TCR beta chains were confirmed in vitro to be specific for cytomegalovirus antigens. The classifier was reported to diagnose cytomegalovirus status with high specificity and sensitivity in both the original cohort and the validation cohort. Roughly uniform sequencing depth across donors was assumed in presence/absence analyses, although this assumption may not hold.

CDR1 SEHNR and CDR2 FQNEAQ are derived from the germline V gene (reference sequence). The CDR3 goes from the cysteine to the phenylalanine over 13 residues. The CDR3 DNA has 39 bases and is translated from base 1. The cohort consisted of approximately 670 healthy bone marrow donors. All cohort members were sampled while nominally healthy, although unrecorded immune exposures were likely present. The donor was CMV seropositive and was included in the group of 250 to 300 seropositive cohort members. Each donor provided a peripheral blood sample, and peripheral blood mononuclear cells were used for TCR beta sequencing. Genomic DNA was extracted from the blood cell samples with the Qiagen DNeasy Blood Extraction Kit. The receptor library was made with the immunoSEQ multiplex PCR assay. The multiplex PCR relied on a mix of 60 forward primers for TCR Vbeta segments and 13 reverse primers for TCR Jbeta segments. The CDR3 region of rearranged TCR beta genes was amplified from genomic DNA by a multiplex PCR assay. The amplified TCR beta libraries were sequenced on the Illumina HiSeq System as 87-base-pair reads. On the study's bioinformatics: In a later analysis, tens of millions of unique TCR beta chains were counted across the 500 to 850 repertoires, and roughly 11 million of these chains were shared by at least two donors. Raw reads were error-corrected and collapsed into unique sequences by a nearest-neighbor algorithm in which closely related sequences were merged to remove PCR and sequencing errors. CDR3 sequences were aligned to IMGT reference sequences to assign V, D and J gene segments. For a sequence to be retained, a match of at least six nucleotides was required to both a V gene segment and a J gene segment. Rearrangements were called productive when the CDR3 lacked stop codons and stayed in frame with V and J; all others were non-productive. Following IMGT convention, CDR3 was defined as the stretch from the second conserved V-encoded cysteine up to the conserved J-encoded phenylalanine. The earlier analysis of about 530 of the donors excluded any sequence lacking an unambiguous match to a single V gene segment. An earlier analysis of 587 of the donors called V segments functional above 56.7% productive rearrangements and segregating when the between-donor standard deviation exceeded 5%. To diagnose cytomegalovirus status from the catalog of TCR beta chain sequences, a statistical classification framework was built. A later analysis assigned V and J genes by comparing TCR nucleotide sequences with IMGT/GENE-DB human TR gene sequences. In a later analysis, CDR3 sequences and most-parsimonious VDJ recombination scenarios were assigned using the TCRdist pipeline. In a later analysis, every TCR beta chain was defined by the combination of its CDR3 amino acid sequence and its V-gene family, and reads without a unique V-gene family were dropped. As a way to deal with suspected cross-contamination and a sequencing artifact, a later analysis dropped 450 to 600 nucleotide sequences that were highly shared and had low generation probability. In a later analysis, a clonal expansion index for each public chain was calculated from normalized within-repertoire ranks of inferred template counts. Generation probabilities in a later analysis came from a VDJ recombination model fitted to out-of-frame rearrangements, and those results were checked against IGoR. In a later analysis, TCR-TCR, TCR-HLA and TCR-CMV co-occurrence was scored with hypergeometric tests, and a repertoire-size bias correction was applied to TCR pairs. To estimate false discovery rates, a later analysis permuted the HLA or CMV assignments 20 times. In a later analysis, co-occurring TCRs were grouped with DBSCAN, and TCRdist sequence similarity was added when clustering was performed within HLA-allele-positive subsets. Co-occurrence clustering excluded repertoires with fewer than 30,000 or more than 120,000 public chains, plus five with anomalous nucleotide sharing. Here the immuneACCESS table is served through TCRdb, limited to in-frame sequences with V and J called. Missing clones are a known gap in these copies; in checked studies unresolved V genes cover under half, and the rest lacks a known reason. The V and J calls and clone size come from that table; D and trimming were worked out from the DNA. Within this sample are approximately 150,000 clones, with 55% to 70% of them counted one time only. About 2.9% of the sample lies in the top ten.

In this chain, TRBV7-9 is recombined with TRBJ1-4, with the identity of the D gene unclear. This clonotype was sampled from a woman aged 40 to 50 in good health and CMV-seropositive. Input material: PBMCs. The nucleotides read TGTGCCAGCAGCTTAACTGCTAATGAAAAACTGTTTTTC. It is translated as CASSLTANEKLFF.